Listed here are 17 T cell receptor beta chains from one sample, sequenced in a study of identical twins. TCRdb re-called the 5' RACE reads through MiXCR, storing one row per CDR3 protein. The data contain some 1,600,000 distinct CDR3 sequences, about 32% of them seen just once; the ten biggest clones take up around 0.3%. Sequenced input: cord blood. These TCRs come from a newborn girl in good health.

The chain joins TRBV6-5 to TRBJ2-4; 7 bases map to TRBD2. In germline, CDR1 is MNHEY, CDR2 SVGAGI. This CDR3 spans 20 amino acids. J gave up 1 base and V 2 bases, and 17 bases lay outside the gene matches. DNA of the CDR3: TGTGCCAGCAGTTACCGGATACGATCGGGAGCAGCGGGGGCCAAAAACATTCAGTACTTC. Translation: CASSYRIRSGAAGAKNIQYF.

The chain uses TRBV21-1 and TRBJ2-1; TRBD2, the D gene given by the table, was not confirmed from the DNA. TRBV21-1 is classified as a pseudogene. CDR3 length: 14 amino acids. CDR3: CASSKGLNTYEQFF. The CDR3 nucleotides are TGTGCCAGCAGCAAGGGACTGAATACCTACGAGCAGTTCTTC.

The sample holds a few counts of this clonotype. The V gene is TRBV12-3 or TRBV12-4, the J gene TRBJ2-6; perhaps TRBD1 as D (6 bases). The CDR3 has 14 amino acids. The V and J ends lost 5 bases and 2 bases respectively, with 7 bases between them. The CDR3 DNA reads TGTGCCAGCAGTAACAGGGCTGGGGCCAACGTCCTGACTTTC. This encodes CASSNRAGANVLTF.

This clonotype was recorded a few times. The V gene is TRBV7-2, the J gene TRBJ1-5; maybe TRBD1 (6 bases). Germline lookup yields CDR1 SGHTA and CDR2 FQGNSA. V gave up 0 bases and J gave up 1 base, with 10 bases separating them. This CDR3 has 16 residues. CDR3 DNA sequence: TGTGCCAGCAGCTTAGCGCAGGGGAGAAGCAATCAGCCCCAGCATTTT. Amino acids: CASSLAQGRSNQPQHF.

The rearrangement links TRBV3-1 to TRBJ2-1, with D tentatively TRBD1 (6 bases). V dropped 6 bases and J dropped 5 bases, with 20 bases sitting between them. The CDR3 covers 16 residues. CDR1 and CDR2 from the germline V gene are LGHDT and YNNKEL (reference sequence). This chain's CDR3 is CASRGAGGGFNNEQFF. In nucleotides, the CDR3 is TGTGCCAGCAGGGGGGCTGGTGGGGGTTTCAACAATGAGCAGTTCTTC.

This clonotype occurred a few times. The chain combines TRBV29-1 with TRBJ2-5; a weak D match, TRBD2 (5 bases). The CDR3 length is 12 residues. Germline V lookup: CDR1 SQVTM, CDR2 ANQGSEA. V shed 4 bases and J shed 11 bases, with 17 bases lying between them. CDR3: CSVGPRGSEQYF. For the CDR3, the DNA is TGCAGCGTTGGACCACGAGGGTCTGAGCAGTACTTC.

The rearrangement joins TRBV12-3 or TRBV12-4 to TRBJ2-1, with TRBD2 matching over 11 bases. After removal of 4 bases from V and 4 bases from J, the junction contained 15 bases not matched to a gene. The CDR3 is 19 residues long. CDR3 sequence (DNA): TGTGCCAGCAGTTACCCTTCGGTTTTGTTAGCGGGAGGGTACAATGAGCAGTTCTTC. Translated, it gives CASSYPSVLLAGGYNEQFF.

The rearrangement uses TRBV20-1 and TRBJ1-1; D is possibly TRBD1 (5 bases). CDR3 length: 12 residues. CDR1 is DFQATT, CDR2 SNEGSKA, per germline (reference sequence). V was cut by 2 bases and J by 6 bases, with 10 bases left in between. The CDR3 DNA reads as TGCAGTGCTAGATCCAGACAGCCTGAAGCTTTCTTT. This codes for CSARSRQPEAFF.

This chain joins TRBV20-1 and TRBJ2-1; possible D gene TRBD1, 5 bases. Trimming took off 4 bases at V and 5 bases at J, with 9 bases between the two ends. Germline V CDR1 and CDR2: DFQATT, SNEGSKA (reference sequence). There are 12 residues in the CDR3. CDR3 residues: CSANQGHNEQFF. CDR3 DNA sequence: TGCAGTGCTAATCAGGGCCACAATGAGCAGTTCTTC.

The chain combines TRBV5-1 with TRBJ1-1; TRBD1 aligns across 10 bases. The ends lost 4 bases at V and 4 bases at J; junction bases unmatched: 4. This CDR3 region has 14 residues. CDR1 is SGHRS and CDR2 is YFSETQ in the germline V gene. This chain's CDR3 is CASSPDRGVTEAFF. The CDR3 coding sequence is TGCGCCAGCAGCCCGGACAGGGGGGTCACTGAAGCTTTCTTT.

The chain carries TRBV3-1 and TRBJ2-5, with D perhaps given as TRBD1 or TRBD2 (5 bases each). The V gene's germline CDR1 is LGHDT and CDR2 YNNKEL (reference sequence). V lost 4 bases and J lost 11, with 23 bases in between. CDR3 length equals 15 residues. The CDR3 sequence: CASSPTAGGRYEQYF. CDR3 DNA sequence: TGTGCCAGCAGCCCGACAGCTGGGGGAAGGTATGAGCAGTACTTC.

CDR3 sequence (DNA): TGTGCCAGCAGCCCTACCTGGGGCGAGCAGTACTTC. This translates into CASSPTWGEQYF. The rearrangement links TRBV9 to TRBJ2-7, with D uncertain. Trimming pared 4 bases from V and 6 bases from J, leaving 11 bases between. Germline V gene data show CDR1 as SGDLS and CDR2 as YYNGEE. The CDR3 length is 12 residues.

V gene TRBV10-3 combines with J gene TRBJ2-5, with TRBD2 identical over 8 bases. The germline gives CDR1 ENHRY, CDR2 SYGVKD. The J segment lost 5 bases and the V segment lost 4 bases, leaving 6 bases of the junction unmatched. The CDR3 is made up of 14 amino acids. CDR3 sequence: CAISAGLAGETQYF. The CDR3 DNA is TGTGCCATCAGTGCAGGACTAGCTGGGGAGACCCAGTACTTC.

This chain connects TRBV3-1 to TRBJ1-4, with TRBD1 matching over 10 bases. The CDR3 runs to 15 residues. CDR1 LGHDT and CDR2 YNNKEL come from the germline V gene (reference sequence). J lost 6 bases, V lost 5 bases, and 6 bases had no gene match. This CDR3 is CASSTDRGEDEKLFF. The CDR3 DNA reads as TGTGCCAGCAGCACGGACAGGGGGGAGGATGAAAAACTGTTTTTT.

The chain recombines TRBV6-1 with TRBJ1-4; D is unresolved. V was shortened by 0 bases and J by 10 bases, with 15 bases between the two germline ends. The CDR3 contains 15 residues. In germline, CDR1 is MNHNS, CDR2 SASEGT. The CDR3 DNA reads as TGTGCCAGCAGTGAAGCCTACGGGGAGGGAGGAAAACTGTTTTTT. Translation gives CASSEAYGEGGKLFF.

This clonotype was detected only once. The genes are TRBV7-2 and TRBJ2-3; 11 nucleotides match TRBD2. The germline V gene encodes CDR1 SGHTA and CDR2 FQGNSA. The CDR3 spans 16 residues. V shed 4 bases and J 4 bases; nucleotides not matched to a gene: 7. This CDR3 is CASSSSSGGRADTQYF. Here the CDR3 DNA reads TGTGCCAGCAGCTCCTCTAGCGGGGGGAGGGCAGATACGCAGTATTTT.

The chain recombines TRBV18 with TRBJ2-1; D is ambiguous. V lost 3 bases, J lost 5 bases, and 14 bases lay in between. CDR3 length: 15 amino acids. CDR1 KGHSH and CDR2 LQKENI come from the germline V gene. CDR3 region: CASSPRLPGDNEQFF. CDR3 bases: TGTGCCAGCTCACCCCGGTTGCCAGGAGACAATGAGCAGTTCTTC.